The clone carrying this T cell receptor (beta chain) was seen more than once but under ten times. The antigen remains unidentified. Documented time point: archival surgical resection tumor tissue. Every patient had mismatch repair deficiency by PCR or immunohistochemistry. TCRs were sequenced from a few patients responding to pembrolizumab. Archival surgical resections supplied tumor tissue from the three responding patients. The source of the sample is a study of PD-1 blockade in mismatch repair-deficient tumors. The CDR3 totals 12 residues. V was cut by 7 bases and J by 3 bases, with 10 bases left in between. Germline values: CDR1 SNHLY, CDR2 FYNNEI. Some clones are missing from TCRdb's copy, which holds only in-frame ones; the method was immunoSEQ multiplex PCR. The table lists more than 1,000 clones, about 73% of them singletons. Study findings and constraints: Tumor-resident clones, often undetectable pretreatment in blood, expanded then contracted after pembrolizumab.

The receptor was derived from an adult with mismatch repair-deficient cancer. The gene calls are TRBV2 and TRBJ2-7; D is possibly TRBD1 or TRBD2 (5 bases each). Source: primary tumor tissue, taken from a patient treated with pembrolizumab. CDR3 loop: CASTSGHYEQYF. The CDR3 DNA reads as TGTGCCAGCACTTCGGGGCACTACGAGCAGTACTTC.